Here is one T cell receptor beta chain with its context. Its antigen is unidentified. The sample is drawn from a study of CD8 T cells in Susac syndrome. Random hexamers were used to reverse transcribe about 0.5 to 1 ug of RNA. It was immunoSEQ multiplex PCR that amplified TCR beta CDR3 across 54 Vbeta and 13 Jbeta. TCRdb fed the immunoSEQ multiplex PCR reads into MiXCR, producing one record per CDR3 protein. The table lists around 280,000 distinct CDR3 sequences, about 88% of them singletons. V lost 3 bases, J lost 3 bases, and 17 bases lay in between. This CDR3 has 16 residues. Study-wide points: Regarding the TCR sequencing and HLA analysis, the study admitted that a relatively small number of individuals were involved.

The receptor was isolated from a human donor with multiple sclerosis. V usage is TRBV12-3 or TRBV12-4 and J usage is TRBJ1-2; D uncertain. Input material: CD8+ T cells from PBMCs. DNA for the CDR3: TGTGCCAGCAGTTTGAAGGAAGCCCTCTTCGACTATGGCTACACCTTC. This encodes CASSLKEALFDYGYTF.